This entry lists 8 T cell receptor beta chains sequenced from one sample in a study of cytomegalovirus exposure and HLA in healthy donors. It was with 60 Vbeta and 13 Jbeta primers that the PCR ran. Clones were read by immunoSEQ multiplex PCR, and TCRdb kept only the in-frame ones, dropping some. The profile covers 100,000 to 150,000 clones, with around 77% appearing a single time and roughly 1% taken by the ten largest. Input material: PBMCs. The receptors originated from a woman aged 60-75 years in good health and CMV-seronegative.

This chain joins TRBV28 and TRBJ2-7; TRBD2 aligns across 11 bases. CDR3 length: 13 amino acids. V dropped 8 bases and J dropped 7; count of bases not matched to a gene: 7. Germline V gene data show CDR1 as MDHEN and CDR2 as SYDVKM. CDR3 amino acids: CASQSGLAEEQYF. The CDR3 DNA is TGTGCCAGCCAATCGGGACTAGCGGAGGAGCAGTACTTC.

The chain is built from TRBV2 and TRBJ1-1; unclear D gene. The CDR3 spans 17 residues. V dropped 9 bases and J dropped 1 base, with 24 bases sitting between them. The V gene's germline CDR1 is SNHLY and CDR2 FYNNEI. The CDR3 DNA reads as TGTGCCAGGACATTGGCTGACTCGGGAGTCTCGAACACTGAAGCTTTCTTT. Its translation: CARTLADSGVSNTEAFF.

This clone occurred once. The chain recombines TRBV11-3 with TRBJ2-2; possible D gene TRBD1, 6 bases. The length of the CDR3 is 17 residues. Trimming stripped 1 base from V and 6 bases from J, with 18 bases between. In germline, CDR1 is SGHNT, CDR2 YENEEA. The CDR3 protein is CASSLGVGQGRSGELFF. DNA for the CDR3: TGTGCCAGCAGCTTAGGAGTTGGCCAGGGGCGGTCCGGGGAGCTGTTTTTT. The variable domain in full, with the rest retrieved from reference TRBV11-3 and TRBJ2-2, is EAGVVQSPRYKIIEKKQPVAFWCNPISGHNTLYWYLQNLGQGPELLIRYENEEAVDDSQLPKDRFSAERLKGVDSTLKIQPAELGDSAVYLCASSLGVGQGRSGELFFGEGSRLTVL.

This clone came up a few times. This chain links TRBV7-9 with TRBJ2-7; 7 positions match TRBD1. V lost 5 bases and J lost 6; bases outside the gene matches: 10. CDR3 length: 14 residues. Germline V CDR1 and CDR2: SEHNR, FQNEAQ (reference sequence). CDR3: CASSLTGTAPEQYF. DNA of the CDR3: TGTGCCAGCAGCCTCACCGGGACAGCTCCCGAGCAGTACTTC.

The chain combines TRBV28 with TRBJ1-3, with TRBD1 as a possible D gene (5 bases). Germline V gene data show CDR1 as MDHEN and CDR2 as SYDVKM. With 8 bases removed from V and 1 base from J, the gap between germline ends came to 15 bases. This CDR3 has 15 amino acids. CDR3 sequence reads: CASFVSQGSGNTIYF. As DNA, the CDR3 is TGTGCCAGCTTCGTCAGTCAGGGTTCTGGAAACACCATATATTTT.

This clone was seen just once. V usage is TRBV5-1 and J usage is TRBJ1-1, with D possibly being TRBD1 (6 bases). The V gene lost 3 bases and the J gene lost 7 bases, with 25 bases spanning the gap. CDR1 SGHRS and CDR2 YFSETQ come from the germline V gene. The CDR3 runs 17 residues. CDR3 nucleotides: TGCGCCAGCAGCTCCCCGACTCCGAGGGACAAACCCCGTGAAGCTTTCTTT. This gives the protein CASSSPTPRDKPREAFF.

This chain connects TRBV9 to TRBJ2-7, with TRBD2 identical over 7 bases. Germline-derived CDR1 and CDR2 are SGDLS and YYNGEE. The CDR3 has 16 residues. J was trimmed by 0 bases and V by 4 bases; bases with no gene match: 10. DNA of the CDR3: TGTGCCAGCAGCATGAGGCTAGCGGCGAGCTCCTACGAGCAGTACTTC. It codes for CASSMRLAASSYEQYF.

The V call is TRBV28, the J call TRBJ2-7; 7 nucleotides agree with TRBD1. The ends lost 7 bases at V and 7 bases at J; junction bases unmatched: 10. CDR1 and CDR2 (germline): MDHEN, SYDVKM. The CDR3 runs to 13 residues. The CDR3 nucleotides are TGTGCCAGCACCCCTGACAGGGCCAGGGAGCAGTACTTC. Its protein product is CASTPDRAREQYF.